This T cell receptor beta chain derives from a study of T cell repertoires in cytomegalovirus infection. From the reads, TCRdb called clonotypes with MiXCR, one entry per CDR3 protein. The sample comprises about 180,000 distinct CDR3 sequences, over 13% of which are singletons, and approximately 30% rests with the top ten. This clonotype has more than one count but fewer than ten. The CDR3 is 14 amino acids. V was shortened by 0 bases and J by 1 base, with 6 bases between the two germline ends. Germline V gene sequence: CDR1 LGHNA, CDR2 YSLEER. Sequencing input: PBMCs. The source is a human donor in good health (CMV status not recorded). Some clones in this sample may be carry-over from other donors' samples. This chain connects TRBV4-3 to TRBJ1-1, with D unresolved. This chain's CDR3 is CASSQERQNTEAFF. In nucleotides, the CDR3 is TGCGCCAGCAGCCAAGAAAGACAGAACACTGAAGCTTTCTTT.